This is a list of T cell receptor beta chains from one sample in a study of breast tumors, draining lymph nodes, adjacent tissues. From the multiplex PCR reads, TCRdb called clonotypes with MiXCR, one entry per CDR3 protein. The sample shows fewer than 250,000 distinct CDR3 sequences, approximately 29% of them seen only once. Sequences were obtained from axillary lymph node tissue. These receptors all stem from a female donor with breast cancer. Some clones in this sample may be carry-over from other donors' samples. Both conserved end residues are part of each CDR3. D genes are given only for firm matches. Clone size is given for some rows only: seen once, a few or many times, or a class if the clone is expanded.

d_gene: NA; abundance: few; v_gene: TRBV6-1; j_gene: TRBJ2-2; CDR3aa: CASSLIPGTVNTGELFF; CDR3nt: TGTGCCAGCAGTCTAATCCCCGGGACGGTCAACACCGGGGAGCTGTTTTTT
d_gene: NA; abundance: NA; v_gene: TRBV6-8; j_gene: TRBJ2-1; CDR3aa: CANSYSKEKWDNEQFF; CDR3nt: TGTGCCAACAGTTACTCGAAGGAGAAGTGGGACAATGAGCAGTTCTTC
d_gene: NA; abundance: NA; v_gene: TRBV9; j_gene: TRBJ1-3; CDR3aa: CASSPVTAQTPSGNTIYF; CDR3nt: TGTGCCAGCTCACCAGTAACAGCCCAAACACCCTCTGGAAACACCATATATTTT
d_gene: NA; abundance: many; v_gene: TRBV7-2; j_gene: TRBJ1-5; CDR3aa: CASSLDVWQPQHF; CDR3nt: TGTGCCAGCAGCTTAGATGTCTGGCAGCCCCAGCATTTT
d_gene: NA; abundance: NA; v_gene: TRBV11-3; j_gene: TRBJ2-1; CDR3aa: CASSSADGAGKTYNEQFF; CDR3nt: TGTGCCAGCAGCTCGGCCGATGGGGCAGGGAAGACCTACAATGAGCAGTTCTTC
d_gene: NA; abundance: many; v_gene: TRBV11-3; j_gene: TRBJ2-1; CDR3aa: CASSLEGSRDNEQFF; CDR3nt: TGTGCCAGCAGCTTAGAGGGATCTAGGGACAATGAGCAGTTCTTC
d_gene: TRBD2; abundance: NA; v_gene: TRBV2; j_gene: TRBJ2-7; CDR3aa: CASKAGGKNEQYF; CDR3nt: TGTGCCAGCAAGGCGGGGGGAAAGAACGAGCAGTACTTC
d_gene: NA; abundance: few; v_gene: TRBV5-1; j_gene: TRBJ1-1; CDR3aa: CASSRLDAGGTEAFF; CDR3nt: TGCGCCAGCAGCCGGCTAGATGCGGGGGGAACTGAAGCTTTCTTT
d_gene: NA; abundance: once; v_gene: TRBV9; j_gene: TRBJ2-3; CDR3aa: CASSRGKQFTDTQYF; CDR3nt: TGTGCCAGCAGTAGGGGTAAACAGTTCACAGATACGCAGTATTTT
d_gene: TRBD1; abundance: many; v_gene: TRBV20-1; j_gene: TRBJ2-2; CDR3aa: CSARRQGANTGELFF; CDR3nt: TGCAGTGCTAGACGACAGGGGGCGAACACCGGGGAGCTGTTTTTT
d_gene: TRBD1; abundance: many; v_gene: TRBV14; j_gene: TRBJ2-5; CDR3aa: CASSRPAGTGQETQYF; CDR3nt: TGTGCCAGCAGCCGGCCTGCCGGGACAGGGCAAGAGACCCAGTACTTC
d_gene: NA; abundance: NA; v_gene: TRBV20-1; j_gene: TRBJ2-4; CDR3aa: CSAPRGAKNIQYF; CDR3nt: TGCAGTGCTCCTCGGGGAGCCAAAAACATTCAGTACTTC
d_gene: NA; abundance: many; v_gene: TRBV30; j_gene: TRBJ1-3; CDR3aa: CAWSRQSRASSGNTIYF; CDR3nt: TGTGCCTGGAGTCGGCAATCAAGGGCGAGCTCTGGAAACACCATATATTTT
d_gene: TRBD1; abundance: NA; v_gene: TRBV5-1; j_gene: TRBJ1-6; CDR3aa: CASSTRQGAGSPLHF; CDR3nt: TGCGCCAGCAGCACTCGACAGGGGGCAGGGTCACCCCTCCACTTT
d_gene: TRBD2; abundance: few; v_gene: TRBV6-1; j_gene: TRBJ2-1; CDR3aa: CASSPSGDYNEQFF; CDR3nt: TGTGCCAGCAGCCCTAGCGGCGATTACAATGAGCAGTTCTTC
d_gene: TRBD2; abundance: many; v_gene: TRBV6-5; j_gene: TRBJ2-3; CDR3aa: CASSYSGRAADTQYF; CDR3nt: TGTGCCAGCAGTTACAGCGGGAGGGCCGCAGATACGCAGTATTTT
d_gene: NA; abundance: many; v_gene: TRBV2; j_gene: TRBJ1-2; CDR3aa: CASSEVRGGYGYTF; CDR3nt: TGTGCCAGCAGTGAAGTGAGGGGAGGCTATGGCTACACCTTC
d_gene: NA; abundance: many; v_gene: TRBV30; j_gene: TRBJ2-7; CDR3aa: CAWSPSYYEQYF; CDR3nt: TGTGCCTGGAGTCCTTCATACTACGAGCAGTACTTC
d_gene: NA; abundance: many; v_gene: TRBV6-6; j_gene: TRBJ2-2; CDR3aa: CASSYSPGLGGTGELFF; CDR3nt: TGTGCCAGCAGTTACTCGCCGGGACTGGGGGGCACCGGGGAGCTGTTTTTT
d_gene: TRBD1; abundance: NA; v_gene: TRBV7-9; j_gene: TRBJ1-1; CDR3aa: CASSRQTGGAVDTEAFF; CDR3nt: TGTGCCAGCAGCCGTCAGACAGGGGGCGCAGTGGACACTGAAGCTTTCTTT
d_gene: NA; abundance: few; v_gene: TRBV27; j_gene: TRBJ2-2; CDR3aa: CASSLGFNTGELFF; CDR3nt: TGTGCCAGCAGCTTGGGATTCAACACCGGGGAGCTGTTTTTT
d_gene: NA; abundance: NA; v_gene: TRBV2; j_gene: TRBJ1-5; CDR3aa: CASSAGTNQPQHF; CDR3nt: TGTGCCAGCAGTGCGGGGACCAATCAGCCCCAGCATTTT
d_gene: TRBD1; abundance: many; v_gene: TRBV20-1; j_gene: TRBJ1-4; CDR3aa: CSASPGTGGWSEKLFF; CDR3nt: TGCAGTGCTAGCCCTGGGACAGGGGGGTGGAGTGAAAAACTGTTTTTT
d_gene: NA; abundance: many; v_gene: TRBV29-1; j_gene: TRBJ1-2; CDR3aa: CSVEDIGEYGYTF; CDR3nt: TGCAGCGTTGAAGATATAGGGGAATATGGCTACACCTTC
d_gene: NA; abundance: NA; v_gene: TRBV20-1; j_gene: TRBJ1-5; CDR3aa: CSARDPGVNQPQHF; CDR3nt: TGCAGTGCTAGAGACCCGGGAGTAAATCAGCCCCAGCATTTT
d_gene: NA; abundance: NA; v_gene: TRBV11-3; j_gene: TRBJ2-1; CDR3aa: CASSLGPDTKRASFHHNEQFF; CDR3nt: TGTGCCAGCAGCTTAGGCCCAGACACCAAACGAGCCTCATTCCACCACAATGAGCAGTTCTTC
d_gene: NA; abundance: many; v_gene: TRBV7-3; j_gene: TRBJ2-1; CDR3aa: CASSPTAWRNYNEQFF; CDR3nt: TGTGCCAGCAGCCCAACGGCATGGAGAAACTACAATGAGCAGTTCTTC
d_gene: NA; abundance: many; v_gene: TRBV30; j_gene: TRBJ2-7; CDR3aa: CAWSARVNRYEQYF; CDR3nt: TGTGCCTGGAGTGCTAGGGTAAACCGCTACGAGCAGTACTTC